This is a list of T cell receptor beta chains from one sample in a study of control samples from healthy donors and cancer patients. The table came from immunoSEQ multiplex PCR; TCRdb's copy has only in-frame clones and leaves some out. The sample lists 45,000 or so clones, 91% occurring once. The sequenced material came from PBMCs. The receptors stem from a woman between 40 and 55 years old with head and neck cancer. CDR3s include the opening cysteine and the closing phenylalanine or tryptophan. Fields, in order: clone size, V gene, J gene, CDR3 protein. Not all rows give a size; the values are once, few, many and, for expanded clones, a class.

>NA|TRBV18|TRBJ2-1
CASSHGELSSYNEQFF
>once|TRBV9|TRBJ2-1
CASSVGGRDDEQFF
>NA|TRBV5-1|TRBJ2-6
CASGGRGTTGANVLTF
>NA|TRBV7-9|TRBJ2-5
CASCLGEETQYF
>NA|TRBV27|TRBJ1-1
CASSAGWDTEAFF
>NA|TRBV12-5|TRBJ2-2
CASGPGQNTGELFF
>NA|TRBV6-6|TRBJ1-1
CASRRQVQNTEAFF
>NA|TRBV5-5|TRBJ2-7
CASSLGILETQGSYEQYF
>NA|TRBV30|TRBJ2-7
CAWSYGSGEQYF
>NA|TRBV11-2|TRBJ1-1
CASRLAAGNTEAFF
>few|TRBV30|TRBJ1-3
CAWSHRGSGNTIYF
>NA|TRBV27|TRBJ1-2
CASSNRAKNYGYTF
>NA|TRBV4-1|TRBJ2-4
CASSQPTSGSTKNIQYF
>NA|TRBV7-9|TRBJ1-5
CASSLAGGGGSNQPQHF
>few|TRBV7-9|TRBJ2-6
CASSLGSLRSSGANVLTF
>NA|TRBV12-5|TRBJ2-1
CASGLNLAGGSNEQFF
>NA|TRBV6-5|TRBJ2-7
CASIGGAQQYF
>once|TRBV27|TRBJ2-5
CASRQPGQGVETQYF
>NA|TRBV2|TRBJ2-7
CASSDERDYEQYF
>NA|TRBV7-9|TRBJ2-7
CASSLGAPGTGVYEQYF
>once|TRBV19|TRBJ2-1
CASKGFSYNEQFF
>NA|TRBV15|TRBJ2-5
CATSRVGSGSRETQYF
>few|TRBV3-1/TRBV3-2|TRBJ2-5
CASSPGLSQETQYF
>NA|TRBV5-1|TRBJ1-1
CASSLDRASLVDTEAFF
>NA|TRBV2|TRBJ1-1
CASTVLNTEAFF
>NA|TRBV2|TRBJ2-7
CASSQYLAGASYEQYF
>NA|TRBV29-1|TRBJ1-1
CSVETGILGTEAFF
>NA|TRBV11-2|TRBJ2-2
CASSFLGTGRTGELFF
>NA|TRBV7-9|TRBJ2-7
CASSPGPASSYEQYF
>NA|TRBV27|TRBJ2-3
CASSLDRQGTTDTQYF
>NA|TRBV7-2|TRBJ2-5
CASSLLRGSQETQYF
>NA|TRBV2|TRBJ2-7
CASSRTSGLPEQYF
>NA|TRBV20-1|TRBJ2-1
CSATGGNEQFF
>NA|TRBV28|TRBJ2-7
CATHRDRGSGTSGRASEQYF
>once|TRBV10-2|TRBJ1-2
CASSEAVFSGYTF
>once|TRBV7-3|TRBJ1-1
CASSRQGGTEAFF
>NA|TRBV5-1|TRBJ2-5
CASSPGLAGGGETQYF
>NA|TRBV28|TRBJ2-7
CASSGTDNNYEQYF
>NA|TRBV6-6|TRBJ2-7
CASSPLGSLSYEQYF
>NA|TRBV5-6|TRBJ2-3
CASSTTGTGGTDTQYF
>NA|TRBV18|TRBJ1-5
CASSRQGANQPQHF
>NA|TRBV18|TRBJ2-5
CASSPRAGTSGVQETQYF
>NA|TRBV7-9|TRBJ1-1
CASTQEGGAEAFF
>NA|TRBV28|TRBJ2-6
CASRYSSGANVLTF
>NA|TRBV5-1|TRBJ2-7
CASSPLEAYEQYF
>NA|TRBV28|TRBJ2-1
CATEVGGSYNEQFF
>once|TRBV3-1/TRBV3-2|TRBJ2-2
CASSQVGVAGRNTGELFF
>NA|TRBV4-1|TRBJ2-5
CASSPKGSQGRETQYF
>NA|TRBV4-1|TRBJ2-3
CASSQVRAGDEDTQYF
>NA|TRBV27|TRBJ2-2
CASSFRVLTNTGELFF
>NA|TRBV6-5|TRBJ1-4
CASATGTNEKLFF
>NA|TRBV29-1|TRBJ2-2
CSVLINTGELFF